The 29 T cell receptor beta chains below come from one sample, sequenced in a study of blood T cell repertoires in COVID-19 (dated by TCRdb to the early 2020s). The method behind the library was the immunoSEQ multiplex PCR assay. TCRdb holds this immuneACCESS table with in-frame rearrangements only. Some clones are missing; in checked studies, unresolved V genes explain under half, and the rest has no known cause. The sample table contains under 250,000 clones; only one count was recorded for around 83% of them. Less than 2% of the sample belongs to the ten largest clones. Sequencing was carried out using peripheral blood. The receptors were sampled from a woman in her thirties or forties who had recovered from COVID-19.

V is TRBV2 and J is TRBJ2-3; the match to TRBD2 covers 7 bases. The V and J ends lost 5 bases and 4 bases, in that order; junction bases with no gene match: 6. Per the germline V gene, CDR1 is SNHLY and CDR2 is FYNNEI. There are 14 residues in the CDR3. The CDR3 protein is CASSRPRGADTQYF. As DNA, the CDR3 is TGTGCCAGCAGTCGCCCCCGGGGGGCAGATACGCAGTATTTT.

The rearrangement joins TRBV28 to TRBJ2-5; 9 bases line up with TRBD2. The CDR3 runs 16 residues. V shed 2 bases, J shed 0 bases, and the junction held 4 bases outside the gene matches. Per the germline V gene, CDR1 is MDHEN and CDR2 is SYDVKM. The CDR3 nucleotides read TGTGCCAGCAGTTTAACGGCTAGCGGGGACCAAGAGACCCAGTACTTC. Amino acid sequence: CASSLTASGDQETQYF.

The chain joins TRBV6-5 to TRBJ1-6, with D perhaps TRBD1 (5 bases). Trimming pared 3 bases from V and 8 bases from J, leaving 8 bases between. The CDR3 runs 13 residues. Germline CDR1 reads MNHEY; CDR2 reads SVGAGI. Here the CDR3 reads CASSYRQYSPLHF. DNA for the CDR3: TGTGCCAGCAGTTATAGACAGTATTCACCCCTCCACTTT.

This sequence joins TRBV5-4 and TRBJ2-5; TRBD1 matches 8 bases. This CDR3 has 14 residues. V shed 7 bases, J shed 3 bases, and the junction held 8 bases outside the gene matches. Looked up from germline, CDR1 is SGHNT and CDR2 is YYREEE (reference sequence). CDR3 nucleotides: TGTGCCAGCCACCCGACAGGGGCAAAAGAGACCCAGTACTTC. Residues: CASHPTGAKETQYF.

The chain employs TRBV30 and TRBJ1-1; D not certain. V lost 0 bases to trimming and J lost 7 bases, with 15 bases between them. This CDR3 region has 14 residues. Germline assignment: CDR1 GTSNPN and CDR2 SVGIG (reference sequence). Written as DNA, the CDR3 is TGTGCCTGGAGTGTACCGGTTAACTCCCTTGAAGCTTTCTTT. This encodes CAWSVPVNSLEAFF.

This clone appeared a few times. The chain has TRBV27 and TRBJ1-2; 11 bases are shared with TRBD1. Losses at the gene ends were 3 bases for V and 7 bases for J; bases not matched to a gene: 16. CDR3 size: 18 residues. CDR1 and CDR2 (germline): MNHEY, SMNVEV (reference sequence). CDR3 sequence: CASSLSGTGGIGVFGYTF. DNA for the CDR3: TGTGCCAGCAGTTTGTCCGGGACAGGGGGAATCGGCGTCTTTGGCTACACCTTC.

This rearrangement joins TRBV6-5 to TRBJ1-4, with D possibly matching TRBD1 (6 bases). V was trimmed by 6 bases and J by 1 base, leaving 9 bases between them. From germline, CDR1 is MNHEY and CDR2 SVGAGI. The CDR3 has 14 amino acids. The CDR3 loop reads CASRRTETNEKLFF. The CDR3, as DNA: TGTGCCAGCAGAAGGACAGAAACTAATGAAAAACTGTTTTTT.

This CDR3 reads CASSPNSDSPLHF. Written as DNA, the CDR3 is TGTGCCAGCTCACCCAACTCGGATTCACCCCTCCACTTT. This rearrangement joins TRBV18 to TRBJ1-6; D remains ambiguous. The CDR3 totals 13 residues. Deletions cut 3 bases from V and 8 bases from J, with 8 bases between. Germline V gene data show CDR1 as KGHSH and CDR2 as LQKENI.

The chain employs TRBV3-1 (or the pseudogene TRBV3-2) and TRBJ1-4, with 7 bases matching TRBD1. Germline CDR1 is LGHDT and CDR2 is YNNKEL (reference sequence). Unmatched junction bases numbered 8, after V lost 5 bases and J lost 5 bases. The CDR3 loop spans 15 amino acids. This chain's CDR3 is CASSYRQGGNEKLFF. In DNA, the CDR3 is TGTGCCAGCAGCTACCGACAGGGTGGGAATGAAAAACTGTTTTTT.

This chain joins TRBV4-1 and TRBJ1-1; a weak D match, TRBD1 (5 bases). Germline-derived CDR1 and CDR2 are MGHRA and YSYEKL. This CDR3 spans 16 amino acids. Between the trimmed V and J ends, which lost 1 base and 0 bases, there was a span of 12 bases. CDR3 coding DNA: TGCGCCAGCAGCCAAGGACAGTTCAACATGAACACTGAAGCTTTCTTT. This encodes CASSQGQFNMNTEAFF.

J is TRBJ1-4 and V is TRBV25-1; 7 bases fit TRBD1. This CDR3 has 17 amino acids. V was clipped by 0 bases and J by 3 bases; unmatched bases: 7. From germline, CDR1 is MGHDK and CDR2 SYGVNS. Here the CDR3 DNA reads TGTGCCAGCAGTGAATACGGCCGGGACAGCCCTAATGAAAAACTGTTTTTT. Amino acids: CASSEYGRDSPNEKLFF.

This clone was observed once. The chain joins TRBV3-1 (or the pseudogene TRBV3-2) to TRBJ1-3; no firm D call. V was trimmed by 0 bases and J by 0 bases, leaving 12 bases between them. This CDR3 has 17 amino acids. Germline V gene data show CDR1 as LGHDT and CDR2 as YNNKEL (reference sequence). Here the CDR3 reads CASSQDGVGVSGNTIYF. In DNA form, the CDR3 reads TGTGCCAGCAGCCAAGACGGTGTGGGCGTCTCTGGAAACACCATATATTTT.

As regards this clone: Relative to the germline gene, one junction end is altered; a read error may explain this. The chain uses TRBV30 and TRBJ1-1; 8 nucleotides match TRBD1. The V gene's germline CDR1 is GTSNPN and CDR2 SVGIG (reference sequence). The CDR3 has 12 amino acids. The DNA for the CDR3 is TGTGCCTGCTACAGGGGGAACCCTGAAGCTTTCTTT. Its protein product is CACYRGNPEAFF.

This chain joins TRBV6-1 and TRBJ2-5, with 9 bases lining up with TRBD1. Germline CDR1 and CDR2: MNHNS and SASEGT. The CDR3 loop spans 18 amino acids. V lost 1 base, J lost 1 base, and 10 bases stayed unmatched. The CDR3 DNA is TGTGCCAGCAGTGAAGGGTTTGGTGGGACAGGGTTCCAAGAGACCCAGTACTTC. Translating it yields CASSEGFGGTGFQETQYF.

The gene calls are TRBV10-3 and TRBJ1-2; 8 nucleotides line up with TRBD1. The V and J ends lost 5 bases and 3 bases, in that order; junction bases with no gene match: 2. The CDR3 has 13 amino acids. Germline CDR1 is ENHRY and CDR2 is SYGVKD. The CDR3 loop is CAISPGQDYGYTF. The CDR3 region has the DNA TGTGCCATCAGTCCGGGACAGGACTATGGCTACACCTTC.

V gene TRBV28 combines with J gene TRBJ1-1; a possible D gene is TRBD1 (5 bases). In germline, CDR1 is MDHEN, CDR2 SYDVKM. V lost 8 bases to trimming and J lost 4 bases, with 20 bases between them. The length of the CDR3 is 15 residues. The CDR3 here is CASRGGGEVVTEAFF. The CDR3 coding sequence is TGTGCCAGCCGAGGTGGGGGGGAGGTTGTCACTGAAGCTTTCTTT.

The table lists this clone with a count of one. V gene TRBV7-9 combines with J gene TRBJ1-1; maybe TRBD1 (6 bases). Trimming removed 0 bases at V and 3 bases at J, with 23 bases between. Germline V gene data show CDR1 as SEHNR and CDR2 as FQNEAQ (reference sequence). The CDR3 totals 19 residues. The CDR3 bases are TGTGCCAGCAGCTTAGCAGAGACAGGCCCCTGGGGGTATGACACTGAAGCTTTCTTT. Its translation: CASSLAETGPWGYDTEAFF.

V is TRBV19 and J is TRBJ1-3, with no clear D. The length of the CDR3 is 15 residues. V was trimmed by 7 bases and J by 9 bases, leaving 22 bases between them. Germline CDR1 LNHDA, CDR2 SQIVND (reference sequence). CDR3 sequence (DNA): TGTGCCAGTACCCTGGAGGGATCTTACTCCGGCACCATATATTTT. As protein: CASTLEGSYSGTIYF.

This chain connects TRBV3-1 (or the pseudogene TRBV3-2) to TRBJ1-2, with D possibly TRBD1 on 5 matching bases. V was trimmed by 0 bases and J by 2 bases, leaving 13 bases between them. CDR3 length equals 16 residues. Germline CDR1 and CDR2: LGHDT and YNNKEL (reference sequence). The CDR3 sequence: CASSQDWQGLNYGYTF. In nucleotides, the CDR3 is TGTGCCAGCAGCCAAGATTGGCAGGGATTAAACTATGGCTACACCTTC.

The chain uses TRBV18 and TRBJ2-2; 10 bases are shared with TRBD1. The CDR3 consists of 15 residues. J lost 6 bases, V lost 4 bases, and 5 bases had no gene match. Germline loops: CDR1 KGHSH, CDR2 LQKENI. The CDR3 region has the DNA TGTGCCAGCTCACGGGACAGGGGCCACGCCGGGGAGCTGTTTTTT. This sequence encodes CASSRDRGHAGELFF.

This sequence joins TRBV19 and TRBJ1-1, with D perhaps matching TRBD1 (5 bases). CDR3 length: 14 residues. V shed 5 bases and J shed 8 bases, with 18 bases lying between them. Germline V gives CDR1 LNHDA, CDR2 SQIVND (reference sequence). The CDR3 DNA reads TGTGCCAGTAGTGGGTCCGGCAGGGCAGGAGAAGCTTTCTTT. Residues: CASSGSGRAGEAFF. Using reference TRBV19 and TRBJ1-1 for the parts outside the CDR3, the full variable domain is DGGITQSPKYLFRKEGQNVTLSCEQNLNHDAMYWYRQDPGQGLRLIYYSQIVNDFQKGDIAEGYSVSREKKESFPLTVTSAQKNPTAFYLCASSGSGRAGEAFFGQGTRLTVV.

The V and J genes are TRBV27 and TRBJ2-5, with D tentatively TRBD2 (6 bases). Trimming took 3 bases from V and 7 from J, leaving 12 bases between them. Germline CDR1 and CDR2: MNHEY and SMNVEV (reference sequence). The CDR3 contains 13 residues. This CDR3 reads CASSFGQGGTQYF. In nucleotides, the CDR3 is TGTGCCAGCAGTTTCGGGCAGGGAGGGACCCAGTACTTC.

The chain is built from TRBV3-1 (or the pseudogene TRBV3-2) and TRBJ2-7; a possible D gene is TRBD2 (5 bases). Germline V gene data show CDR1 as LGHDT and CDR2 as YNNKEL (reference sequence). Trimming cost V 5 bases and J 7 bases, with 12 bases left between them. The CDR3 consists of 12 residues. CDR3 in DNA: TGTGCCAGCAGCGAGGGAACTCGGGAGCAGTACTTC. It yields the protein CASSEGTREQYF.

This chain uses TRBV10-3 with TRBJ2-2; a possible D gene is TRBD2 (6 bases). V lost 10 bases to trimming and J lost 4 bases, with 22 bases between them. This CDR3 comprises 16 residues. The germline CDR1 and CDR2 sequences are ENHRY and SYGVKD. The CDR3 nucleotides read TGTGCCACCCTTGACCGCGGGAACCGCGGCACCGGGGAGCTGTTTTTT. The encoded protein is CATLDRGNRGTGELFF.

The chain carries TRBV9 and TRBJ2-7, with 10 bases lining up with TRBD1. The CDR3 is 15 residues long. The V gene end was trimmed by 3 bases and the J gene end by 2 bases; junction bases not matched to a gene: 5. The V gene's germline CDR1 is SGDLS and CDR2 YYNGEE. The CDR3 region is CASSAGQGYPYEQYF. CDR3 DNA: TGTGCCAGCAGCGCGGGACAGGGGTATCCCTACGAGCAGTACTTC.

The V call is TRBV24-1, the J call TRBJ1-5; 11 bases agree with TRBD1. Germline V CDR1 and CDR2: KGHDR, SFDVKD. The CDR3 length is 16 residues. With 3 bases clipped from V and 1 base from J, the junction kept 1 base outside the gene matches. DNA for the CDR3: TGTGCCACCAGTGATGGGGACAGGGGGAGCAATCAGCCCCAGCATTTT. This translates into CATSDGDRGSNQPQHF.

The CDR3 DNA is TGCAGTGGGGCGACATCCTACGAGCAGTACTTC. Translation: CSGATSYEQYF. The rearrangement links TRBV20-1 to TRBJ2-7; D is unresolved. The CDR3 has 11 amino acids. Per the germline V gene, CDR1 is DFQATT and CDR2 is SNEGSKA (reference sequence). Trimming took off 7 bases at V and 1 base at J, with 8 bases between the two ends.

This clone was seen only once. The gene calls are TRBV6-5 and TRBJ1-4, with D perhaps TRBD1 (5 bases). CDR1 is MNHEY, CDR2 SVGAGI, per germline. Trimming cost V 0 bases and J 6 bases, with 11 bases left between them. This CDR3 comprises 15 residues. CDR3 sequence: CASSYSRGTDEKLFF. CDR3 bases: TGTGCCAGCAGTTACTCTCGGGGGACGGATGAAAAACTGTTTTTT.

The chain uses TRBV5-1 and TRBJ2-7; a possible D gene is TRBD1 (5 bases). CDR1 and CDR2 (germline): SGHRS, YFSETQ. This CDR3 has 13 residues. V lost 0 bases to trimming and J lost 3 bases, with 7 bases between them. CDR3 amino acids: CASSLDTGYEQYF. CDR3 DNA sequence: TGCGCCAGCAGCTTGGATACAGGCTACGAGCAGTACTTC.